This T cell receptor (beta chain) emerged from a study of blood T cell repertoires in COVID-19. Study as a whole: Material from acute and convalescent COVID-19 was sourced from the United States, Italy and Spain. Nucleic acid was either cDNA or gDNA, and it came from T cells, B-cell-depleted T cells, or PBMCs.

Germline CDR1 is SGHRS and CDR2 is YFSETQ. The CDR3 consists of 13 residues. Trimming took off 9 bases at V and 9 bases at J, with 16 bases between the two ends. As handled by the study authors: Reference gene primer amplification in the assay estimated nucleated cell counts. Sequencing used immunoSEQ multiplex PCR; TCRdb keeps in-frame clones, though not all of them. Clonal size and the V and J genes are those of that table, whereas D and trimming came from the DNA. The sample yields approximately 280,000 clones, roughly nine tenths seen once. The sample consisted of peripheral blood. The rearrangement links TRBV5-1 to TRBJ1-6, with TRBD1 as a possible D gene (6 bases). The sequence derives from a man over 45 with acute or convalescent COVID-19. CDR3 bases: TGCGCCACCTCTAGGACAGTCGGTTCACCCCTCCACTTT. This translates into CATSRTVGSPLHF. Full variable domain (remainder filled in from reference TRBV5-1 and TRBJ1-6): KAGVTQTPRYLIKTRGQQVTLSCSPISGHRSVSWYQQTPGQGLQFLFEYFSETQRNKGNFPGRFSGRQFSNSRSEMNVSTLELGDSALYLCATSRTVGSPLHFGNGTRLTVT.